These 2 T cell receptor beta chains were all obtained from the same sample, sequenced in a study of metastatic and nonmetastatic thyroid tumors (dated by TCRdb to the early 2020s). None of the patients had been given any treatment before thyroid surgery. Libraries were prepared through PCR. Sequencing instrument: Illumina HiSeq 4000. TCRdb reprocessing: public reads trimmed at Q25 with fastp, clones called with MiXCR, in-frame beta chains kept. For this sample the table gives around 29,000 clones, of which roughly 25% were detected only once. Of the sample, about 14% falls within the top ten clones. Specimen: blood. Receptors originate from a female donor with papillary thyroid cancer or a benign thyroid nodule (not recorded which). Some clones in this sample may be carry-over from other donors' samples.

This clone was observed once. The V gene is TRBV11-2, the J gene TRBJ2-1; 8 positions agree with TRBD2. CDR1 SGHAT and CDR2 FQNNGV come from the germline V gene. Trimming removed 7 bases from V and 0 bases from J; junction bases left unmatched: 5. The CDR3 extends over 15 amino acids. The DNA for the CDR3 is TGTGCCAGCACCCTAAGCGGGAGCTCCTACAATGAGCAGTTCTTC. Amino acids: CASTLSGSSYNEQFF.

This clone appeared many times. V usage is TRBV5-6 and J usage is TRBJ2-1; a weak D match, TRBD1 (5 bases). The CDR3 consists of 15 residues. CDR1 is SGHDT and CDR2 is YYEEEE in the germline V gene. V was shortened by 8 bases and J by 0 bases, with 15 bases between the two germline ends. CDR3 region: CASNGRGDSYNEQFF. The CDR3 nucleotides read TGTGCCAGTAACGGTAGGGGCGACTCCTACAATGAGCAGTTCTTC.